The 19 T cell receptor beta chains in this list originate from one sample, sequenced in a study of response to subunit inactivated influenza vaccine. Using its own MiXCR run on the RT-PCR reads, TCRdb lists one record per CDR3 protein. The data hold about 480,000 distinct CDR3 sequences, with 11% observed a single time. This sample comprised PBMCs from blood, obtained about 40 days after vaccination. The receptors were sampled from a man between 45 and 60 years old who received an inactivated influenza vaccine.

CDR3 sequence reads: CSARDLDRGYTEAFF. The CDR3 nucleotides read TGCAGTGCTAGAGATTTAGACAGGGGCTACACTGAAGCTTTCTTT. V gene TRBV20-1 combines with J gene TRBJ1-1; 8 nucleotides agree with TRBD1. The CDR3 consists of 15 residues. Germline values: CDR1 DFQATT, CDR2 SNEGSKA (reference sequence). J lost 3 bases, V lost 0 bases, and 6 bases had no gene match.

The rearrangement joins TRBV6-1 to TRBJ2-7; 9 bases match TRBD1. Germline-derived CDR1 and CDR2 are MNHNS and SASEGT. The CDR3 loop spans 14 amino acids. J was trimmed by 4 bases and V by 9 bases; bases with no gene match: 10. The DNA for the CDR3 is TGTGCCAGTAAAAAGGGACAGGGTGTTTACGAGCAGTACTTC. Residues: CASKKGQGVYEQYF.

This clonotype was seen more than once but under ten times. This sequence joins TRBV11-2 and TRBJ2-5, with D perhaps matching TRBD1 (6 bases). Trimming cost V 1 base and J 5 bases, with 14 bases left between them. The length of the CDR3 is 15 residues. Germline V lookup: CDR1 SGHAT, CDR2 FQNNGV. The CDR3 reads CASSLGAGVMETQYF. CDR3 in DNA: TGTGCCAGCAGCTTAGGCGCAGGGGTGATGGAGACCCAGTACTTC.

This clonotype occurred a few times. V gene TRBV5-5 combines with J gene TRBJ1-1; no firm D call. Germline assignment: CDR1 SGHKS and CDR2 YYEKEE (reference sequence). This CDR3 spans 13 amino acids. Trimming pared 2 bases from V and 1 base from J, leaving 6 bases between. The CDR3 protein is CASSLFTNTEAFF. The CDR3 DNA reads as TGTGCCAGCAGCTTATTCACGAACACTGAAGCTTTCTTT.

The J gene is TRBJ2-3, the V gene TRBV2; D remains unclear. The CDR3 consists of 14 residues. Per germline, CDR1 SNHLY and CDR2 FYNNEI. Trimming left V 7 bases short and J 0 bases short, with 11 bases between. Here the CDR3 DNA reads TGTGCCAGCATCCCCGGGTACAGCACAGATACGCAGTATTTT. Residues: CASIPGYSTDTQYF.

This clonotype was detected many times. The CDR3 DNA reads TGTGCCAGCAGCCTCTCGACTAGAAACACCGGGGAGCTGTTTTTT. Translated: CASSLSTRNTGELFF. The chain carries TRBV9 and TRBJ2-2, with D maybe TRBD2 (6 bases). V lost 4 bases, J lost 2 bases, and 12 bases lay in between. This CDR3 has 15 residues. Germline CDR1 and CDR2: SGDLS and YYNGEE.

The gene calls are TRBV7-8 and TRBJ2-5; TRBD1 matches 8 bases. V trimming: 6 bases; J trimming: 0 bases; junction bases outside the gene matches: 6. The germline CDR1 and CDR2 sequences are SGHVS and FQNEAQ. CDR3 length: 15 amino acids. CDR3 loop: CASSRTGTYQETQYF. The CDR3 region has the DNA TGTGCCAGCAGTAGGACAGGGACGTACCAAGAGACCCAGTACTTC.

J is TRBJ2-1 and V is TRBV5-1, with D possibly being TRBD2 (6 bases). The germline gives CDR1 SGHRS, CDR2 YFSETQ. Trimming pared 5 bases from V and 6 bases from J, leaving 15 bases between. The CDR3 has 14 residues. The CDR3 DNA reads as TGCGCCAGCAGATTAAGGGCGGGGCTCAATGAGCAGTTCTTC. Amino acid sequence: CASRLRAGLNEQFF.

This clonotype was detected only a few times. This chain uses TRBV6-2 or TRBV6-3 with TRBJ2-3; D might be TRBD2 (6 bases). The V end lost 7 bases, the J end lost 4 bases, and 15 bases lay between the germline ends. CDR3 length: 14 amino acids. CDR1 is MNHEY and CDR2 is SVGEGT in the germline V gene. The DNA for the CDR3 is TGTGCCAGCAACGACGGGAGAGTATCAGATACGCAGTATTTT. Protein: CASNDGRVSDTQYF.

This clonotype occurred a few times. The J gene is TRBJ2-3, the V gene TRBV11-2; 7 positions agree with TRBD1. The CDR3 is 15 residues long. The germline V gene has CDR1 SGHAT and CDR2 FQNNGV. With V trimmed by 5 bases and J by 0 bases, 5 bases remained unmatched. DNA of the CDR3: TGTGCCAGCAGCACGCTGGGACAGAGCACAGATACGCAGTATTTT. Translated, it gives CASSTLGQSTDTQYF.

This clonotype was recorded a few times. The chain links TRBV2 to TRBJ2-2; 13 bases align to TRBD2. V shed 7 bases and J 1 base; nucleotides not matched to a gene: 9. Germline V gene data show CDR1 as SNHLY and CDR2 as FYNNEI. The CDR3 is 18 residues long. The CDR3 nucleotides read TGTGCCAGCAATGGATTCGGGACTAGCGGGAAGAACACCGGGGAGCTGTTTTTT. Its protein product is CASNGFGTSGKNTGELFF.

In this sample, this clonotype turned up a few times. CDR3 sequence: CSAPWGGLTYEQYF. The CDR3 DNA reads as TGCAGTGCCCCCTGGGGGGGTTTGACCTACGAGCAGTACTTC. The V gene is TRBV20-1, the J gene TRBJ2-7, with 7 positions matching TRBD2. The CDR3 length is 14 residues. The V gene end was trimmed by 6 bases and the J gene end by 2 bases; junction bases not matched to a gene: 10. The germline gives CDR1 DFQATT, CDR2 SNEGSKA (reference sequence).

This clonotype was recorded a few times. For the CDR3, the DNA is TGTGCCAGCAGCCGGGGCCGGGACGAGCAGTACTTC. Residues: CASSRGRDEQYF. The V gene is TRBV7-9, the J gene TRBJ2-7; D could derive from TRBD1 or TRBD2 (5 bases each). V was cut by 5 bases and J by 5 bases, with 10 bases left in between. Germline V CDR1 and CDR2: SEHNR, FQNEAQ (reference sequence). The CDR3 is made up of 12 amino acids.

V gene TRBV6-5 combines with J gene TRBJ1-1; 7 bases are a match to TRBD1. Germline V lookup: CDR1 MNHEY, CDR2 SVGAGI. CDR3 length: 15 amino acids. J lost 0 bases, V lost 2 bases, and 3 bases had no gene match. As DNA, the CDR3 is TGTGCCAGCAGTTACCTACAGGGGCTGAACACTGAAGCTTTCTTT. Translation gives CASSYLQGLNTEAFF.

The rearrangement joins TRBV5-6 to TRBJ2-3; 11 nucleotides align to TRBD1. Germline CDR1 is SGHDT and CDR2 is YYEEEE. CDR3 length equals 17 residues. V dropped 4 bases and J dropped 3; count of bases not matched to a gene: 10. CDR3 loop: CASSPLGTGGGTDTQYF. The CDR3 nucleotides are TGTGCCAGCAGCCCCCTGGGGACAGGGGGAGGGACAGATACGCAGTATTTT.

This clonotype was found many times. The rearrangement links TRBV18 to TRBJ2-7; weak D call: TRBD1 (6 bases). V lost 8 bases to trimming and J lost 0 bases, with 14 bases between them. This CDR3 spans 14 amino acids. CDR1 is KGHSH, CDR2 LQKENI, per germline. DNA for the CDR3: TGTGCCAGCAGTCCGGACAGAAGCTCCTACGAGCAGTACTTC. This codes for CASSPDRSSYEQYF.

J is TRBJ1-1 and V is TRBV6-2 or TRBV6-3; no firm D call. The V gene lost 0 bases and the J gene lost 1 base, with 15 bases spanning the gap. Germline loops: CDR1 MNHEY, CDR2 SVGEGT. The CDR3 is made up of 17 amino acids. CDR3 amino acids: CASSYSAEGGKNTEAFF. DNA of the CDR3: TGTGCCAGCAGTTACTCCGCCGAGGGAGGGAAGAACACTGAAGCTTTCTTT.

In its sample, this clonotype was seen a few times. V and J are TRBV6-2 or TRBV6-3 and TRBJ2-2; D could derive from TRBD1 or TRBD2 (6 bases each). The CDR3 is 15 amino acids. V was shortened by 5 bases and J by 5 bases, with 15 bases between the two germline ends. The V gene's germline CDR1 is MNHEY and CDR2 SVGEGT. The CDR3 nucleotides read TGTGCCAGCAGTGCCCGACTAGGGGGGACCGGGGAGCTGTTTTTT. This codes for CASSARLGGTGELFF.

This clonotype was counted only a few times. This chain uses TRBV18 with TRBJ2-4; no definite D call. The CDR3 is 14 amino acids. The ends were cut back, 3 bases at V and 4 bases at J, with 10 bases in the middle. Per germline, CDR1 KGHSH and CDR2 LQKENI. CDR3 region: CASSPVGQKNIQYF. Written as DNA, the CDR3 is TGTGCCAGCTCACCGGTAGGCCAGAAAAACATTCAGTACTTC.